This TCR beta chain was observed in a study of memory CD4+ T cells and cytomegalovirus serostatus. Turning to this clone: Its antigen is as yet unknown.

Measured with immunoSEQ multiplex PCR; TCRdb has only the in-frame clones, and not every one. This table holds 45,000 to 65,000 clones, 60% to 85% found once. Regarding the study as a whole: The CMV-associated TCR signature appears largely within the CD4+ memory repertoire.

Single viable CD3+CD4+CD8-CD45RO+ cells were sorted as the memory CD4+ T cells. Germline loops: CDR1 SNHLY, CDR2 FYNNEI. The CDR3 length is 16 residues. V lost 6 bases and J lost 3, with 19 bases in between. This TCR came from an adult in good health and CMV-seropositive. The chain links TRBV2 to TRBJ2-3; maybe TRBD1 (6 bases). The sample consisted of memory CD4+ T cells from blood. The CDR3: CASSLLGAGVTDTQYF. The CDR3 region has the DNA TGTGCCAGCAGCCTCTTAGGGGCAGGGGTTACAGATACGCAGTATTTT.